The clone carrying this TCR beta chain was observed a handful of times. The antigen is undetermined. Germline values: CDR1 MGHDK, CDR2 SYGVNS. Trimming removed 4 bases from V and 3 bases from J, with 6 bases in between. The CDR3 has 12 amino acids. This entry comes from a study of beta chain features in type 1 diabetes. Study as a whole: Healthy donors, compared against patients, showed similar age, gender and cell yields. Study-level points and caveats: Across all four CD4+ subsets, people with type 1 diabetes showed modestly shorter TCRB CDR3s. With patients and controls alike, PCR might favor shorter templates to an equal degree. More deletions and fewer insertions at VDJ junctions were found in patients with type 1 diabetes. Sequencing the cDNA could make cells with high TCR expression show up more than they should.

Isolated RNA was reverse transcribed in full, so expressed TCRB transcripts were sequenced. Assay used: immunoSEQ multiplex PCR; TCRdb lists only in-frame clones, some missing. Of 600,000 to 700,000 clones in the sample, around 12% are singletons; the top ten hold around 0.12%. Sequenced input: naive CD4+ T cells from blood. This chain links TRBV25-1 with TRBJ1-1; D is unresolved. The sequence derives from a man aged 25 to 45 with type 1 diabetes. CDR3 in DNA: TGTGCCAGCAGTGTGGATTACACTGAAGCTTTCTTT. It codes for CASSVDYTEAFF.